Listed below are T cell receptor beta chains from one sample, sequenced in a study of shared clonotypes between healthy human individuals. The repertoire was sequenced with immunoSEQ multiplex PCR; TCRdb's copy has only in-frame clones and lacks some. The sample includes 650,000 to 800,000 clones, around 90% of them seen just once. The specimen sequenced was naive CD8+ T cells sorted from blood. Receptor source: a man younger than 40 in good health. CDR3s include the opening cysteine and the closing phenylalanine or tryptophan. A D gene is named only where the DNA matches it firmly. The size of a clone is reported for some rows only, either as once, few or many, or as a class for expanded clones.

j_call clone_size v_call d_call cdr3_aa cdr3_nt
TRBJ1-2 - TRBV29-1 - CSAIDPGPNYGYTF TGCAGCGCCATCGACCCGGGGCCTAACTATGGCTACACCTTC
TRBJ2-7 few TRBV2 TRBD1 CAQGAGGYEQYF TGTGCCCAGGGGGCAGGGGGCTACGAGCAGTACTTC
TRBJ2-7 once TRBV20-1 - CSGRGIYEQYF TGCAGTGGACGGGGGATCTACGAGCAGTACTTC
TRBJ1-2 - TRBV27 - CASSLLAGSYGYTF TGTGCCAGCAGTTTATTAGCAGGGAGCTATGGCTACACCTTC
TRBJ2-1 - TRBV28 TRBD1 CASSLGQLDEQFF TGTGCCAGCAGTTTGGGACAGCTGGATGAGCAGTTCTTC
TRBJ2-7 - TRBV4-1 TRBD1 CASSPRTGGDYEQYF TGCGCCAGCAGCCCTCGGACAGGGGGCGACTACGAGCAGTACTTC
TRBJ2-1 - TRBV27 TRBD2 CASSLFLAGRIDNEQFF TGTGCCAGCAGTTTATTTCTAGCGGGCCGAATAGACAATGAGCAGTTCTTC
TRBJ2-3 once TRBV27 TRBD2 CASSWREIISTDTQYF TGTGCCAGCAGTTGGCGGGAGATCATTAGCACAGATACGCAGTATTTT
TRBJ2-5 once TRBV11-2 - CASSLSRGRETQYF TGTGCCAGCAGCTTGTCCAGGGGACGGGAGACCCAGTACTTC
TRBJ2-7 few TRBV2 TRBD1 CASSEPGTGRSYEQYF TGTGCCAGCAGTGAACCGGGGACAGGGCGATCCTACGAGCAGTACTTC
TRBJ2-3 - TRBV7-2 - CASSLAGSLYTQYF TGTGCCAGCAGCTTAGCCGGCAGTCTTTATACGCAGTATTTT
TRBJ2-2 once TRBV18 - CASSPPLRSNTGELFF TGTGCCAGCTCACCACCTCTAAGATCGAACACCGGGGAGCTGTTTTTT
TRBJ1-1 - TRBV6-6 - CASSYSERRSF TGTGCCAGCAGTTACTCGGAAAGGAGGAGTTTT
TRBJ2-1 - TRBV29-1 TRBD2 CSVELADSSYNEQFF TGCAGCGTTGAACTAGCGGATAGCTCCTACAATGAGCAGTTCTTC
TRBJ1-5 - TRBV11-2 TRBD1 CASSFGTGGFNQPQHF TGTGCCAGCAGCTTCGGGACAGGGGGCTTCAATCAGCCCCAGCATTTT
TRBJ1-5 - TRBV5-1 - CASSPVGGGTQPQHF TGCGCCAGCAGCCCTGTCGGGGGGGGAACACAGCCCCAGCATTTT
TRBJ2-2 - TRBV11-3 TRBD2 CASSPNGGGTNTGELFF TGTGCCAGCAGCCCCAATGGGGGGGGTACCAACACCGGGGAGCTGTTTTTT
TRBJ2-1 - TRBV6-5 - CASSTNPYNEQFF TGTGCCAGCAGTACCAACCCCTACAATGAGCAGTTCTTC